This TCR beta chain is drawn from a study of blood T cell repertoires in COVID-19. On the study more broadly: Italy, Spain and the United States were the sources of the convalescent and acute COVID-19 samples. The analysed material was cDNA or gDNA that came from T cells, B-cell-depleted T cells, or PBMCs.

V shed 3 bases, J shed 0 bases, and the junction held 13 bases outside the gene matches. Germline CDR1 reads MNHEY; CDR2 reads SVGEGT. The length of the CDR3 is 20 residues. In the source study's methods: Estimated nucleated cell counts came from reference gene primer amplification. The data were produced by immunoSEQ multiplex PCR, yet TCRdb's version contains in-frame clones alone and is incomplete. The DNA was the basis for D and trimming; V, J and clone size are from that table. The sample shows about 30,000 clones, nearly 80% of them seen only once. The receptor was derived from a man of 80 years or more with acute or convalescent COVID-19. The rearrangement links TRBV6-2 or TRBV6-3 to TRBJ2-3; TRBD2 matches 12 bases. The source material was peripheral blood. In DNA, the CDR3 is TGTGCCAGCAGTTATTCTCGCCTAGCGGGAGGGATACTAAGCACAGATACGCAGTATTTT. This sequence encodes CASSYSRLAGGILSTDTQYF.